A single T cell receptor (beta chain) is shown here with its context. Repertoires were generated with immunoSEQ multiplex PCR, while TCRdb's copy carries only in-frame clones and drops some. The data show 340,000 or so clones, approximately 86% seen once. The CDR3 is made up of 14 amino acids. J was trimmed by 0 bases and V by 3 bases; bases with no gene match: 1. Germline V lookup: CDR1 SGHTA, CDR2 FQGNSA. The sample comes from a study of blood T cell repertoires in COVID-19. Study-wide background: Collection of acute and convalescent COVID-19 samples took place in the United States, Italy and Spain. From T cells, B-cell-depleted T cells, or PBMCs came the material, which was cDNA or gDNA.

The sample taken for sequencing was PBMCs or T cells enriched from blood (not recorded which). The J gene is TRBJ2-7, the V gene TRBV7-2, with TRBD2 matching over 8 bases. The clonotype comes from a woman aged 40 to 50 with acute COVID-19. The CDR3 coding sequence is TGTGCCAGCAGCTTTAGCGGGAACTCCTACGAGCAGTACTTC. Amino acids: CASSFSGNSYEQYF.